Sequencing of this T cell receptor (beta chain) was carried out in a study of beta chain features in type 1 diabetes. The CDR3 has 18 amino acids. Germline values: CDR1 SGDLS, CDR2 YYNGEE. V was pared by 2 bases and J by 2 bases, with 21 bases between. Investigators reverse transcribed all isolated RNA, so they sequenced expressed TCRB transcripts. Generated by immunoSEQ multiplex PCR, the TCRdb table keeps only in-frame clones and is missing some. Seen here are around 500,000 clones, 9.5% to 12% observed once, and the top ten hold approximately 0.05%. V gene TRBV9 combines with J gene TRBJ2-3; no definite D call. The sequenced sample was naive CD4+ T cells from blood. The source of this sequence is a woman younger than 35 in good health. Here the CDR3 reads CASSVRPIQTRSTDTQYF. In DNA form, the CDR3 reads TGTGCCAGCAGCGTCCGCCCAATCCAGACACGGTCCACAGATACGCAGTATTTT.